This TCR beta chain was sequenced in a study of T-cell reconstitution after alpha-beta-depleted transplantation in children. After removal of 5 bases from V and 6 bases from J, the junction contained 9 bases not matched to a gene. The germline CDR1 and CDR2 sequences are SGHVS and FNYEAQ. This CDR3 spans 14 amino acids. Unique molecular identifiers were used to barcode this TCRbeta library. TCRdb re-called the PCR reads with MiXCR, one entry per CDR3 protein. This sample carries hundreds of thousands of distinct CDR3 sequences, about 18% of them seen once, and the ten largest clones take over 3%. V gene TRBV7-6 combines with J gene TRBJ2-7, with 8 bases lining up with TRBD2. This receptor was identified in a human donor who donated a stem cell graft to a child with acute lymphoblastic leukemia. The sample was PBMCs from the stem cell graft donor, taken from the stem cell graft. CDR3 protein: CASSVGTRSGEQYF. DNA for the CDR3: TGTGCCAGCAGCGTAGGGACTAGATCGGGCGAGCAGTACTTC.